The 14 T cell receptor beta chains given below trace back to one sample, sequenced in a study of T cells in Graves' hyperthyroidism and ophthalmopathy. Regions amplified from RNA transcripts were the TCR beta CDR3 regions. During a first-round RT-PCR of the TCR CDR3, the HTBI primer set was used. TCRdb used MiXCR to reprocess the multiplex PCR reads, holding one entry per CDR3 protein. The profile shows 450,000 to 650,000 distinct CDR3 sequences, about a sixth of them singletons. The specimen sequenced was blood. Receptors were obtained from a woman aged 18 to 35 with Graves' ophthalmopathy.

DNA for the CDR3: TGCGCCAGCAGACTCCAGGGCGGGCCAGGCACCTACGAGCAGTACTTC. It encodes CASRLQGGPGTYEQYF. This chain joins TRBV5-1 and TRBJ2-7; D assignment may be TRBD1 or TRBD2 (5 bases each). The CDR3 has 16 residues. Germline loops: CDR1 SGHRS, CDR2 YFSETQ. The V gene lost 5 bases and the J gene lost 2 bases, with 20 bases spanning the gap. Complete variable domain (other parts from reference TRBV5-1 and TRBJ2-7): KAGVTQTPRYLIKTRGQQVTLSCSPISGHRSVSWYQQTPGQGLQFLFEYFSETQRNKGNFPGRFSGRQFSNSRSEMNVSTLELGDSALYLCASRLQGGPGTYEQYFGPGTRLTVT.

This clonotype was recorded at least ten times. The chain employs TRBV30 and TRBJ1-2; maybe TRBD1 (6 bases). Germline CDR1 is GTSNPN and CDR2 is SVGIG (reference sequence). The V end lost 5 bases, the J end lost 4 bases, and 17 bases lay between the germline ends. The CDR3 consists of 14 residues. CDR3 protein: CAWGWGARSYGYTF. CDR3 nucleotides: TGTGCCTGGGGGTGGGGGGCGCGGAGCTATGGCTACACCTTC.

J is TRBJ1-2 and V is TRBV7-9, with D possibly being TRBD1 (5 bases). The CDR3 covers 15 residues. CDR1 is SEHNR and CDR2 is FQNEAQ in the germline V gene (reference sequence). V lost 5 bases and J lost 4, with 17 bases in between. CDR3 loop: CASSHAQGAGYGYTF. Written as DNA, the CDR3 is TGTGCCAGCAGCCACGCCCAGGGTGCCGGCTATGGCTACACCTTC.

Many counts were recorded for this clonotype. V is TRBV20-1 and J is TRBJ2-7; TRBD2 aligns across 8 bases. Losses at the gene ends were 4 bases for V and 4 bases for J; bases not matched to a gene: 9. Looked up from germline, CDR1 is DFQATT and CDR2 is SNEGSKA (reference sequence). This CDR3 region has 14 residues. In nucleotides, the CDR3 is TGCAGTGCTACCAACGGGAGGGAACCTTACGAGCAGTACTTC. This sequence encodes CSATNGREPYEQYF.

This clonotype was counted many times. This chain uses TRBV7-2 with TRBJ1-6; TRBD1 agrees at 7 bases. The germline CDR1 and CDR2 sequences are SGHTA and FQGNSA. The CDR3 spans 14 residues. The ends lost 1 base at V and 6 bases at J; junction bases unmatched: 0. CDR3 sequence reads: CASSLGDSNSPLHF. Here the CDR3 DNA reads TGTGCCAGCAGCTTAGGGGACAGTAATTCACCCCTCCACTTT.

This clonotype came up a few times. J is TRBJ1-1 and V is TRBV7-9; unclear D gene. The CDR3 runs 14 residues. The germline V gene encodes CDR1 SEHNR and CDR2 FQNEAQ (reference sequence). The ends were cut back, 4 bases at V and 2 bases at J, with 11 bases in the middle. The DNA for the CDR3 is TGTGCCAGCAGCTCCCATTCGGAAAACACTGAAGCTTTCTTT. Translation: CASSSHSENTEAFF.

This clonotype was seen more than once but under ten times. The chain employs TRBV6-6 and TRBJ2-7; 7 positions agree with TRBD2. Germline V lookup: CDR1 MNHNY, CDR2 SVGAGI (reference sequence). CDR3 length equals 15 residues. The ends lost 0 bases at V and 2 bases at J; junction bases unmatched: 4. CDR3 DNA: TGTGCCAGCAGTTACTCCGCAGGGACTACCTACGAGCAGTACTTC. Translation: CASSYSAGTTYEQYF.

The sample holds many counts of this clonotype. The chain carries TRBV5-1 and TRBJ1-1, with D hard to call. Germline V gene lookup returns CDR1 SGHRS and CDR2 YFSETQ. The CDR3 totals 14 residues. V was clipped by 5 bases and J by 1 base, with 12 bases between them. For the CDR3, the DNA is TGCGCCAGCAGTTGGGCTGATTCGAACACTGAAGCTTTCTTT. Protein sequence: CASSWADSNTEAFF.

This clonotype occurred a few times. The V gene is TRBV4-1, the J gene TRBJ1-1; D is perhaps TRBD1 (5 bases). Germline CDR1 reads MGHRA; CDR2 reads YSYEKL. The V end was cut by 4 bases, the J end by 0 bases, with 21 bases between. The CDR3 totals 18 residues. CDR3 sequence: CASSRQGSATGLNTEAFF. The CDR3 DNA is TGCGCCAGCAGCCGCCAAGGTTCGGCTACAGGTTTGAACACTGAAGCTTTCTTT.

The genes are TRBV7-2 and TRBJ2-3; D remains ambiguous. Trimming took off 4 bases at V and 9 bases at J, with 17 bases between the two ends. CDR3 length: 14 amino acids. CDR1 is SGHTA and CDR2 is FQGNSA in the germline V gene. CDR3 coding DNA: TGTGCCAGCAGCTATGACCCCTTGGGCAAAACGCAGTATTTT. Translated, it gives CASSYDPLGKTQYF.

This clonotype was found a few times. V gene TRBV3-1 combines with J gene TRBJ2-1, with 10 nucleotides matching TRBD2. The CDR3 loop spans 15 amino acids. Unmatched junction bases numbered 7, after V lost 0 bases and J lost 11 bases. Germline CDR1 is LGHDT and CDR2 is YNNKEL (reference sequence). The CDR3 loop reads CASSQDPSGGEKQFF. The CDR3, as DNA: TGTGCCAGCAGCCAAGATCCCAGCGGGGGGGAGAAGCAGTTCTTC.

This clonotype was seen ten or more times. The chain employs TRBV28 and TRBJ2-5; D is possibly TRBD1 (6 bases). The CDR3 is 14 residues long. CDR1 MDHEN and CDR2 SYDVKM come from the germline V gene. Trimming cost V 5 bases and J 2 bases, with 12 bases left between them. CDR3 DNA sequence: TGTGCCAGCAGTCCCGGGACACCTCAAGAGACCCAGTACTTC. Translation gives CASSPGTPQETQYF.

This clonotype appeared many times. This chain joins TRBV2 and TRBJ1-2; D call uncertain. V was cut by 9 bases and J by 3 bases, with 11 bases left in between. CDR3 length equals 12 residues. The germline V gene has CDR1 SNHLY and CDR2 FYNNEI. Here the CDR3 DNA reads TGTGCCAGTCTATCCGGACACTATGGCTACACCTTC. It encodes CASLSGHYGYTF.

This chain connects TRBV4-1 to TRBJ1-2, with D hard to call. V gave up 5 bases and J gave up 4 bases, with 11 bases separating them. Per the germline V gene, CDR1 is MGHRA and CDR2 is YSYEKL. There are 13 residues in the CDR3. The CDR3 DNA reads TGCGCCAGCAGCGGGAACGTTCTCTATGGCTACACCTTC. Translation gives CASSGNVLYGYTF.